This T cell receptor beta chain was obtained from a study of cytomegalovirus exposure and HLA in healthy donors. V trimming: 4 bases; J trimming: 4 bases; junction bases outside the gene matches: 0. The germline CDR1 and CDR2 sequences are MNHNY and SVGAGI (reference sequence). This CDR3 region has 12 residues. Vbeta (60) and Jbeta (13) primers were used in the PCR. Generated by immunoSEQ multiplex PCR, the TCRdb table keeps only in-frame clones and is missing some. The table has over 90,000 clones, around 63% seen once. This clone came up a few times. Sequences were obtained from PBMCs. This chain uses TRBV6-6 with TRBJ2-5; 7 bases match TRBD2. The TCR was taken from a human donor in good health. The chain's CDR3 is CASSSGGETQYF. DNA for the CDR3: TGTGCCAGCAGTTCGGGAGGAGAGACCCAGTACTTC.